This T cell receptor beta chain was obtained from a study of cytomegalovirus exposure and HLA in healthy donors. Study findings and constraints: An ancestry cluster, one associated with Asian ancestry, reportedly showed fewer N-insertions than the approximately 670-donor mean in a later analysis. Apparent HLA restriction characterized most CMV-associated TCR beta chains in a later analysis. After further analysis at a later stage, 17,000 or so TCR beta sequences were associated with HLA alleles at 0.05 false discovery rate.

Notes on this clone: Antigen: not known.

CDR1 is MRHNA, CDR2 SNTAGT, per germline. This CDR3 region has 16 residues. V was pared by 4 bases and J by 3 bases, with 18 bases between. Amplification used 60 Vbeta primers and 13 Jbeta primers. Original processing methods: Roughly 10 million shared chains were among the about 80 million unique TCR beta chains that a later analysis counted. Profiling relied on immunoSEQ multiplex PCR, and the TCRdb table lists in-frame clones only, not all of them. V and J calls and clone size are those listed in that table; D and trimming were worked out from the DNA. Of under 200,000 clones listed, around 77% are singletons.

The clonotype was recovered from a woman in her thirties in good health and CMV-seropositive. Sequencing was performed on PBMCs. This chain connects TRBV6-4 to TRBJ1-2; D gene ambiguous. The CDR3 region has the DNA TGTGCCAGCAGTGGGCTAACTCGGGGAGTTGACTATGGCTACACCTTC. This encodes CASSGLTRGVDYGYTF.